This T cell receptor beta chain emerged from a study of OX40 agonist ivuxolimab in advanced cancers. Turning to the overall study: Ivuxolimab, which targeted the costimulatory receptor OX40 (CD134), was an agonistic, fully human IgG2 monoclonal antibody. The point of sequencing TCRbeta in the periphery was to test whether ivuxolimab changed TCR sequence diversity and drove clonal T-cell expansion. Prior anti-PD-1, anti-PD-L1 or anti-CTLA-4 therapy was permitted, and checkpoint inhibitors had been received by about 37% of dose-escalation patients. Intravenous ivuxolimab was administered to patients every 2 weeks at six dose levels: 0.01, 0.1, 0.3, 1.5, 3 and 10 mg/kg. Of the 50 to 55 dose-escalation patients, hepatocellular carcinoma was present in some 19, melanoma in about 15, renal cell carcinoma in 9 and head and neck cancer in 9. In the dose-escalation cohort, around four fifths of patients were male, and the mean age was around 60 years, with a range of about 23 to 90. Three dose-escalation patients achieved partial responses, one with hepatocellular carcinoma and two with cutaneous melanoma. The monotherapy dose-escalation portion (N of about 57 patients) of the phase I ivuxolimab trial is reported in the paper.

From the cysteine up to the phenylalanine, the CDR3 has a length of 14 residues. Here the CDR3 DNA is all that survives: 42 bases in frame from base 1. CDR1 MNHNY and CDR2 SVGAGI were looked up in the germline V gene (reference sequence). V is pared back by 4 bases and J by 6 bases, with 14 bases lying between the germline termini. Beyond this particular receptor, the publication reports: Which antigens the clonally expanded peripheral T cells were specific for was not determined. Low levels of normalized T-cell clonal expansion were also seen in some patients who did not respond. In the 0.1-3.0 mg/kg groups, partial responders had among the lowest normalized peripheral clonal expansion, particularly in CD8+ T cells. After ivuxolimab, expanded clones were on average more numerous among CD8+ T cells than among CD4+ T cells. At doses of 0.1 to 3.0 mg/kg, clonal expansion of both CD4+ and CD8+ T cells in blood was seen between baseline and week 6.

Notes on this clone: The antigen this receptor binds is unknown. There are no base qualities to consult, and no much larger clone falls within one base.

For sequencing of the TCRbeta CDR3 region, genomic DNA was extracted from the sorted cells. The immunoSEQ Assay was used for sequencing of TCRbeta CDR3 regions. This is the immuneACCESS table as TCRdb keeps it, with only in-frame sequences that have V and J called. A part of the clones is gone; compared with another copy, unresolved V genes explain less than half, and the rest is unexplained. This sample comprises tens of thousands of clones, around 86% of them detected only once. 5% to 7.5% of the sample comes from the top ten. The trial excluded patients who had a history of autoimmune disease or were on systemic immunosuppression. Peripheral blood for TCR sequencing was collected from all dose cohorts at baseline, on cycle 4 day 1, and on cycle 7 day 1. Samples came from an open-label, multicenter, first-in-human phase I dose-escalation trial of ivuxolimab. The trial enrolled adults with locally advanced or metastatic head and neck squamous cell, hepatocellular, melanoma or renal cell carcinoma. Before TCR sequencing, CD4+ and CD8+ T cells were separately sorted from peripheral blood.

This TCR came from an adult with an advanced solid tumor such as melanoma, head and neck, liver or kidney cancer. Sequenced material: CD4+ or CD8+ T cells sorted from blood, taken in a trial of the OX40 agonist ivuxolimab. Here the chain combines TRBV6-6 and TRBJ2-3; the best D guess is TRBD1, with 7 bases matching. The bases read TGTGCCAGCAGTTCAGGGGGGCCCGGGGATACGCAGTATTTT. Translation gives CASSSGGPGDTQYF.